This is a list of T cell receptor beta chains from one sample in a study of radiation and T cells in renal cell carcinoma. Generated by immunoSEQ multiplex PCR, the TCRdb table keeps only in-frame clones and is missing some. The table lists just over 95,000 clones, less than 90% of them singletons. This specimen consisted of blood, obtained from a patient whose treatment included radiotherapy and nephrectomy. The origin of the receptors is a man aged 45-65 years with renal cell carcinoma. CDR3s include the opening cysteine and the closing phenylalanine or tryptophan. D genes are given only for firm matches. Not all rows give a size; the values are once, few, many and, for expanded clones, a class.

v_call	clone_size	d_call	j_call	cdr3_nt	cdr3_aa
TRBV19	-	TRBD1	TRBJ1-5	TGTGCCAGTAGTATGGGCAGGGGGCGCGGGTATAGCAATCAGCCCCAGCATTTT	CASSMGRGRGYSNQPQHF
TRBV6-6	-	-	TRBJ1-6	TGTGCCAGCAGTGAGCTCTCCTATAATTCACCCCTCCACTTT	CASSELSYNSPLHF
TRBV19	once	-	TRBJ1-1	TGTGCCAGTAGTATCAGGGGCGGCAGGGGCGGAACTGAAGCTTTCTTT	CASSIRGGRGGTEAFF
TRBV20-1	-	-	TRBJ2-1	TGCAGTGGAAAGCTAGTGGGTGAGCAGTTCTTC	CSGKLVGEQFF
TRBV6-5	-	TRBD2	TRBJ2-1	TGTGCCAGCACATCTAGCGGGAGTATCTACAATGAGCAGTTCTTC	CASTSSGSIYNEQFF
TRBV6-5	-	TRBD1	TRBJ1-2	TGTGCCAGCAGACCCAGTGGGCAGGGGGGCACCTTC	CASRPSGQGGTF
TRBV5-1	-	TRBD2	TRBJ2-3	TGCGCCAGCAGCCCGGGACTAGCGGGGGGTAGTCAGTATTTT	CASSPGLAGGSQYF
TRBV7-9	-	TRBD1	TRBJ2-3	TGTGCCAGCAGCTCCAGCAGGGGGCCAGGCACAGATACGCAGTATTTT	CASSSSRGPGTDTQYF
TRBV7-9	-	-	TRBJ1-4	TGTGCCAGCAAACGTCGGGCAGATGAAAAACTGTTTTTT	CASKRRADEKLFF
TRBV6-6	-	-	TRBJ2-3	TGTGCCATCTCGACCGGGGCAGATACGCAGTATTTT	CAISTGADTQYF
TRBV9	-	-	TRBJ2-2	TGTGCCAGCAGCGTAGGCACCGGGGAGCTGTTTTTT	CASSVGTGELFF
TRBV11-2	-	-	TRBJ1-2	TGTGCCAGCAGCAGGGGGAGGGGCCCGCTCTTAAATGGCTACACCTTC	CASSRGRGPLLNGYTF
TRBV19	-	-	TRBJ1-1	TGTGCCAGTACGGCAGGCCCTGAAGCTTTCTTT	CASTAGPEAFF
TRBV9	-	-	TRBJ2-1	TGTGCCAGCAGCGTTGGTGGTCGGGGGGCATACAATGAGCAGTTCTTC	CASSVGGRGAYNEQFF
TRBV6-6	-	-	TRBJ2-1	TGTGCCAGCAACGGCGGGACTGGAGACTACAATGAGCAGTTCTTC	CASNGGTGDYNEQFF
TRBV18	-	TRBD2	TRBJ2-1	TGTGCCAGCTCACCACCGGGCACTGGGGGTTTAGCGGGAGCCTACAATGAGCAGTTCTTC	CASSPPGTGGLAGAYNEQFF
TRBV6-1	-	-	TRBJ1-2	TGTGCCAGCAGTGAAGGTGGCGAGAGCTATGGCTACACCTTC	CASSEGGESYGYTF
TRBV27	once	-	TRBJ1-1	TGTGCCAGCAGTCTCCAGAGCCTGAACACTGAAGCTTTCTTT	CASSLQSLNTEAFF
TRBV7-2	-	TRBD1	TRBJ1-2	TGTGCCAGCAGCTTAGACAGGGGAAGCTACTATGGCTACACCTTC	CASSLDRGSYYGYTF
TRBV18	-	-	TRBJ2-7	TGTGCCAGCTCACCACCAAGCCTTCAGGGGTCCGAGCAGTACTTC	CASSPPSLQGSEQYF
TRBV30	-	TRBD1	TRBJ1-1	TGTGCCTGGAGCCGCCAGGGGGCCACTGAAGCTTTCTTT	CAWSRQGATEAFF
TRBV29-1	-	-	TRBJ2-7	TGCAGCGTTGAAGATCCGGGGCTCGAGCAGTACTTC	CSVEDPGLEQYF
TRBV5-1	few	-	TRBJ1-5	TGCGCCAGCAGCTTGGGGGCAGGGCCGAATCAGCCCCAGCATTTT	CASSLGAGPNQPQHF
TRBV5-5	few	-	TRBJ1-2	TGTGCCAGCAGCTCCTTACAGGGTAGGGCTTATGGCTACACCTTC	CASSSLQGRAYGYTF
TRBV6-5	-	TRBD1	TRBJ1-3	TGTGCCAGCAGAAAGGGGGCTGTTGGAAACACCATATATTTT	CASRKGAVGNTIYF
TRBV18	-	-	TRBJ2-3	TGTGCCAGCTCACCACCGCAGGCCACAGATACGCAGTATTTT	CASSPPQATDTQYF
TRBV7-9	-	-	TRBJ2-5	TGTGCCAGCAGCTTACTTTTTGGGTCCGCAGGGGGGGAGACCCAGTACTTC	CASSLLFGSAGGETQYF
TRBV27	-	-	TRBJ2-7	TGTGCCAGCAGTAACCGACGGGGATTTGTCGAGCAGTACTTC	CASSNRRGFVEQYF
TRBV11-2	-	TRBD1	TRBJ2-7	TGTGCCAGCAGCTTCGGACAGGGGAACGAGCAGTACTTC	CASSFGQGNEQYF
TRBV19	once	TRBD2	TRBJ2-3	TGTGCCAGTAGTTCTGCGGCTCAGCAGGCGGGGGTTGAGGCGCAGTATTTT	CASSSAAQQAGVEAQYF
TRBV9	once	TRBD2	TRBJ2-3	TGTGCCAGCAGCGTAGGGACTAGCGGAAGCACAGATACGCAGTATTTT	CASSVGTSGSTDTQYF
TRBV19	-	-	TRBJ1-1	TGTGCCAGTAGTATGAGACCGGGAGGGGCTGAAGCTTTCTTT	CASSMRPGGAEAFF
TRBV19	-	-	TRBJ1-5	TGTGCCAGTAGTATAGATCCCGGGGGAGTGAATCAGCCCCAGCATTTT	CASSIDPGGVNQPQHF
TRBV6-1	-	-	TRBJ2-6	TGTGCCAGTACGACAGGCTCTGGGGCCAACGTCCTGACTTTC	CASTTGSGANVLTF
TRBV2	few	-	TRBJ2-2	TGTGCCAGCAGTGAAGCGCTTTTGAGGGGGGAGCTGTTTTTT	CASSEALLRGELFF
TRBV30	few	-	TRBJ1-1	TGTGCCTGGAGTGGAGGAAGGGGGAGCACTGAAGCTTTCTTT	CAWSGGRGSTEAFF
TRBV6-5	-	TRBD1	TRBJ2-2	TGTGCCAGCAGTTACGTCAGGGGGCCGAACACCGGGGAGCTGTTTTTT	CASSYVRGPNTGELFF
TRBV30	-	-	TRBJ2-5	TGTGCCTGGCACCGACAGTCGGCGGAGACCCAGTACTTC	CAWHRQSAETQYF
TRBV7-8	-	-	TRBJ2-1	TGTGCCAGCAGCTGGAAAGGGGGGACGAGCTCCTACAATGAGCAGTTCTTC	CASSWKGGTSSYNEQFF
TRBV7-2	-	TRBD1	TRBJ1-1	TGTGCCAGCAGCTTGTCCACAGGGGTTTACACTGAAGCTTTCTTT	CASSLSTGVYTEAFF
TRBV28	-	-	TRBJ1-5	TGTGCCAGCAGTTTATCAGCAGGGTCCCATCAGCCCCAGCATTTT	CASSLSAGSHQPQHF
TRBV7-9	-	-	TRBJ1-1	TGTGCCAGCAGAAACGGGGAACGGGAAGCTTTCTTT	CASRNGEREAFF
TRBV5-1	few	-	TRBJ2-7	TGCGCCAGCAGCTTGGCTCAGGGAAACTACGAGCAGTACTTC	CASSLAQGNYEQYF
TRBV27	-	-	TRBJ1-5	TGTGCCAGCAGTTTATCGTGGGGGCAGGATCAGCCCCAGCATTTT	CASSLSWGQDQPQHF
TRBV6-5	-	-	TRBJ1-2	TGTGCCAGCAGTTACCAACTGACATTTGGCTACACCTTC	CASSYQLTFGYTF
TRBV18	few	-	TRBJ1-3	TGTGCCAGCTCACCAACAACCCCAGGGGAGGCTCCTGGAAACACCATATATTTT	CASSPTTPGEAPGNTIYF
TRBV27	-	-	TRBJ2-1	TGTGCCAGCAGTTTGAGGTCAGGGTGGCATGAGCAGTTCTTC	CASSLRSGWHEQFF
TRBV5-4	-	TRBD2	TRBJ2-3	TGTGCCAGCAGCGCCCGGGGGGGGACAGATACGCAGTATTTT	CASSARGGTDTQYF